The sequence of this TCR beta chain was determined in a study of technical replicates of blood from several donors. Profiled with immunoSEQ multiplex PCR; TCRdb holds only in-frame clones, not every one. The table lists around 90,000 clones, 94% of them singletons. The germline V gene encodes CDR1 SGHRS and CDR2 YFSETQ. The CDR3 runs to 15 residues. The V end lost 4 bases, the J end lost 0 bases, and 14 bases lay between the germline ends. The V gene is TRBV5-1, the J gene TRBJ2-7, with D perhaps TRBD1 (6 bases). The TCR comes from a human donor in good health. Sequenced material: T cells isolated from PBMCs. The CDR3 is CASSPVGDNSYEQYF. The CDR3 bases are TGCGCCAGCAGCCCGGTCGGGGACAACTCCTACGAGCAGTACTTC.